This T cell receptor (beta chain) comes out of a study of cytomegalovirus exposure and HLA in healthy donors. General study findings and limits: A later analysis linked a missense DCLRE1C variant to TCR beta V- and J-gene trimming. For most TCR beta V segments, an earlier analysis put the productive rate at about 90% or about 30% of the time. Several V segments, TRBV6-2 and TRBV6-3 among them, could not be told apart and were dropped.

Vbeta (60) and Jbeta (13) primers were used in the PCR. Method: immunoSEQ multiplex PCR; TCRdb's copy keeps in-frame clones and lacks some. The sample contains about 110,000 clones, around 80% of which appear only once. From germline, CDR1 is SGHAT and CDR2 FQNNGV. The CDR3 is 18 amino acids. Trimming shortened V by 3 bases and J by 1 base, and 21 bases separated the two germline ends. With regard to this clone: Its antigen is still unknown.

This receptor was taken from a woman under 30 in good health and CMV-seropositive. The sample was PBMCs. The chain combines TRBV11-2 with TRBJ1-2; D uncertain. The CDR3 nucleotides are TGTGCCAGCAGCTTCGCCCCTCCTGCCGGTCGCCATAACTATGGCTACACCTTC. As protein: CASSFAPPAGRHNYGYTF.